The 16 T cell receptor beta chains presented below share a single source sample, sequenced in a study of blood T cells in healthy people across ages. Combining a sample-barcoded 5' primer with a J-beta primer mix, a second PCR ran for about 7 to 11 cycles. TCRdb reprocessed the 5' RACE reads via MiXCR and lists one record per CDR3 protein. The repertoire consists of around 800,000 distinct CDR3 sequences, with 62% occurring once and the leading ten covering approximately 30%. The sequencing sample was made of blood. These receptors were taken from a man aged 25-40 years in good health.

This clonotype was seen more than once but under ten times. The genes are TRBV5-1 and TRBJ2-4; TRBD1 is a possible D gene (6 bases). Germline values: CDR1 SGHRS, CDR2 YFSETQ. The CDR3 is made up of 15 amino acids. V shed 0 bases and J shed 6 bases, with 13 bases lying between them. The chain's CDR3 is CASSLAGGPGNIQYF. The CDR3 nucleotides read TGCGCCAGCAGCTTGGCTGGGGGCCCAGGAAACATTCAGTACTTC. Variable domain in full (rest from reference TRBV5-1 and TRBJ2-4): KAGVTQTPRYLIKTRGQQVTLSCSPISGHRSVSWYQQTPGQGLQFLFEYFSETQRNKGNFPGRFSGRQFSNSRSEMNVSTLELGDSALYLCASSLAGGPGNIQYFGAGTRLSVL.

Here the CDR3 DNA reads TGTGCCACCAGTGATCAACCGGGACAGGCAACGTACAATGAGCAGTTCTTC. Translated: CATSDQPGQATYNEQFF. The rearrangement links TRBV24-1 to TRBJ2-1; 8 bases align to TRBD1. Germline values: CDR1 KGHDR, CDR2 SFDVKD. The CDR3 has 17 residues. V lost 3 bases to trimming and J lost 4 bases; unmatched junction nucleotides: 10.

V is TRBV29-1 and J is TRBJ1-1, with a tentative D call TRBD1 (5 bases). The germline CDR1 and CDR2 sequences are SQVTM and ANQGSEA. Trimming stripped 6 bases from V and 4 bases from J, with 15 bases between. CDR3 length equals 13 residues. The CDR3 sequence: CSVPLRGSTEAFF. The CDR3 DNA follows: TGCAGCGTCCCATTACGGGGGAGCACTGAAGCTTTCTTT.

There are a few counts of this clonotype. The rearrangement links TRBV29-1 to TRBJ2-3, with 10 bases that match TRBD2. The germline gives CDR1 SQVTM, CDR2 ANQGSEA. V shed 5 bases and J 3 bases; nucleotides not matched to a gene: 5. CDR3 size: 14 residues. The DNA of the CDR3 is TGCAGCGTTCGACGGGGACTAGCGACAGATACGCAGTATTTT. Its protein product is CSVRRGLATDTQYF.

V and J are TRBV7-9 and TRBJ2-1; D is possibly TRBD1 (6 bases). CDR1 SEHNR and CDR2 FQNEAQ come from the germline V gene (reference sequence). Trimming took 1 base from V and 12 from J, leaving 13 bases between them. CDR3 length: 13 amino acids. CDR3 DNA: TGTGCCAGCAGCTTAGAGCAGGGGAATTTGCAGTTCTTC. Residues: CASSLEQGNLQFF.

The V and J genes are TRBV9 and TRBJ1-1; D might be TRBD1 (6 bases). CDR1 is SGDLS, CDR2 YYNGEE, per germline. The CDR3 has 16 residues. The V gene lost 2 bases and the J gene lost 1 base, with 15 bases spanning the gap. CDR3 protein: CASSVQGYGANTEAFF. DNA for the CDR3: TGTGCCAGCAGCGTCCAGGGGTATGGGGCGAACACTGAAGCTTTCTTT.

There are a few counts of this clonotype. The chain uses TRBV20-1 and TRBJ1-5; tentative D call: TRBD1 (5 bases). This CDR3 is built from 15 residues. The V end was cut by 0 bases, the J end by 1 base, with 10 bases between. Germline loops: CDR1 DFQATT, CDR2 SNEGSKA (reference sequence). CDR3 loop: CSARDRGGSNQPQHF. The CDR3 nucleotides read TGCAGTGCTAGAGACCGGGGCGGGAGCAATCAGCCCCAGCATTTT.

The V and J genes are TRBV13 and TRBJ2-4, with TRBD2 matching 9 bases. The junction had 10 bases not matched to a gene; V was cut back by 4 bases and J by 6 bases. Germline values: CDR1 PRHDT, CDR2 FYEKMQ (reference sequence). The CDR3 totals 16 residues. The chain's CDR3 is CASSSTGPTSGNIQYF. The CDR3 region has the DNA TGTGCCAGCAGCTCCACCGGTCCGACTAGCGGAAACATTCAGTACTTC.

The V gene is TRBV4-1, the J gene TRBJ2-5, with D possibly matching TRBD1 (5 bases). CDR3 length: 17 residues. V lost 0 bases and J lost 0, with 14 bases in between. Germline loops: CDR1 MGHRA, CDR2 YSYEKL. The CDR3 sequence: CASSQDSRVSYQETQYF. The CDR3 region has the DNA TGCGCCAGCAGCCAAGATAGCAGGGTTTCGTACCAAGAGACCCAGTACTTC.

CDR3: CATMGQVAPYEQYF. Written as DNA, the CDR3 is TGTGCCACCATGGGACAGGTCGCACCCTACGAGCAGTACTTC. J is TRBJ2-5 and V is TRBV6-6; 8 bases are a match to TRBD1. The tail of the sequence fits TRBJ2-7 better, so the J call may be wrong. From germline, CDR1 is MNHNY and CDR2 SVGAGI (reference sequence). The CDR3 consists of 14 residues.

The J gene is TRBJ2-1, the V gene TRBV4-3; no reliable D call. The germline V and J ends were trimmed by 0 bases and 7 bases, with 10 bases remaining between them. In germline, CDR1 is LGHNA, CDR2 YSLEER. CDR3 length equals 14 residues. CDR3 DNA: TGCGCCAGCAGCCAAGAGTCCGGGTCAAATGAGCAGTTCTTC. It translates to CASSQESGSNEQFF.

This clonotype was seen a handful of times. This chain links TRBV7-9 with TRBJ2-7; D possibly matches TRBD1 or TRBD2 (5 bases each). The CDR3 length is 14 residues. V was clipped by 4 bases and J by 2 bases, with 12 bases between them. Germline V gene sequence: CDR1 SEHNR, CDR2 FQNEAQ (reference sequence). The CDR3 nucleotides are TGTGCCAGCAGCTGGGACGGAATGACCTACGAGCAGTACTTC. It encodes CASSWDGMTYEQYF.

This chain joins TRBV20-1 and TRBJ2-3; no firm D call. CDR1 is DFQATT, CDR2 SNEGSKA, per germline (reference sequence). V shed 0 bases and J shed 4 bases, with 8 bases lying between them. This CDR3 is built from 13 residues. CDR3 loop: CSAREGPADTQYF. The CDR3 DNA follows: TGCAGTGCTAGAGAAGGACCGGCAGATACGCAGTATTTT.

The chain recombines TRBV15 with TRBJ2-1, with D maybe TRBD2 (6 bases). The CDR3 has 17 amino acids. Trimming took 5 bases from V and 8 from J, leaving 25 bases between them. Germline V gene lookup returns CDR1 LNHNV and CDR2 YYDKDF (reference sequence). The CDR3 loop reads CATSPEVRTIARHEQFF. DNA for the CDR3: TGTGCCACCAGCCCTGAGGTCCGGACTATAGCCCGCCATGAGCAGTTCTTC. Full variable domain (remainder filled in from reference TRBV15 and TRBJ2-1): DAMVIQNPRYQVTQFGKPVTLSCSQTLNHNVMYWYQQKSSQAPKLLFHYYDKDFNNEADTPDNFQSRRPNTSFCFLDIRSPGLGDTAMYLCATSPEVRTIARHEQFFGPGTRLTVL.

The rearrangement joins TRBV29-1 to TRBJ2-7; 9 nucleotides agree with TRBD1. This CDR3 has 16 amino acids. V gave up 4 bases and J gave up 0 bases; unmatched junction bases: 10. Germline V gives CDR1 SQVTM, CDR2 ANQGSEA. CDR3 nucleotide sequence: TGCAGCGTTGTTGTTCGGGGGACAGGGAGCTCCTACGAGCAGTACTTC. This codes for CSVVVRGTGSSYEQYF.

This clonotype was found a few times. This CDR3 is CSVEVNSYNSPLHF. The CDR3 nucleotides are TGCAGCGTTGAAGTGAACTCCTATAATTCACCCCTCCACTTT. The J gene is TRBJ1-6, the V gene TRBV29-1; D ambiguous. This CDR3 comprises 14 residues. Trimming shortened V by 1 base and J by 0 bases, and 4 bases separated the two germline ends. Germline assignment: CDR1 SQVTM and CDR2 ANQGSEA.